This TCR beta chain was observed in a study of blood T cells in healthy people across ages (dated by TCRdb to about 2015). At the level of the whole study: In model experiments, template switching captured roughly one uniquely barcoded TCR beta cDNA molecule for every two T cells. To track age-related changes in TCR beta repertoire diversity, the study relied on deep sequencing normalized with unique cDNA molecular identifiers. The donors were divided into four age groups: young (average around 16 years), middle-aged (approximately 39), aged (approximately 62) and long-lived (roughly 82). Two additional independent replicas of 1 million unique cDNA reads from the same blood draw were analyzed for two donors (one aged 18 to 29 and one aged 80 or older). Results the study describes overall, beyond this receptor: Since profiling was done on bulk unsorted PBMCs, naive and antigen-experienced compartments could not be conclusively compared. Compared with the aged group, more naive CD4+ T cells, fewer expanded clones and increased TCR diversity were shown by the long-lived group, suggesting age selection. The CMV infection status of donors was not known, potentially confounding age-related changes in expanded clonotypes. There was a strong correlation between observed TCR beta diversity and the percentage of naive T cells measured by flow cytometry. Observed TCR beta diversity per million T cells fell roughly linearly with age, and a significant reduction was already apparent by age about 43. Estimates of total diversity from one million sequenced T cells were regarded as lower bounds and underestimates.

Donors were 39 systemically healthy Caucasian individuals from Russia aged about 6 to 100 years. Ten milliliters of peripheral blood were drawn from each donor into EDTA-treated Vacutainer tubes. PBMCs were isolated by Ficoll-Paque density-gradient centrifugation, with at least 7 million obtained per sample. Total RNA, at least 6 micrograms per sample, was extracted from PBMCs with Trizol reagent. For every donor, an aliquot of PBMCs went through flow cytometry to measure the percentages of naive CD45RAhigh/CD27high T cells. Remarks on this clonotype: The clone's antigen remains unknown. No much larger clone exists at a distance of one base, and base qualities are not known.

The library relied on 5' RACE. The sequencing machine was an Illumina HiSeq 2500. The second PCR ran for roughly 6 to 11 cycles and used a J-beta primer mix along with a sample-barcoded 5' primer. Each TCR beta cDNA molecule received a unique molecular identifier from a template-switch 5' adaptor carrying 12 random nucleotides. Each sample yielded at least 2.5 million CDR3-containing paired-end reads. All of the RNA was converted into first-strand cDNA using the Mint cDNA synthesis kit, with a TRBC-specific oligonucleotide serving as the primer. Following uracil-DNA glycosylase treatment, a first 18-cycle PCR with universal primers M1SS and BC2_uni_R was performed on all cDNA. As for how the authors treated the data: Normalization of each sample was performed by random selection of 1 million high-quality reads, each carrying a distinct molecular identifier. Reads with shared molecular identifiers were discarded instead of being binned into consensus sequences. MiTCR, set to a Q25 quality threshold and the strictest error-elimination algorithm, was used for CDR3 identification, clonotype clustering and error correction. A nonparametric unseen species model with Euler transformation was used to estimate a lower bound on total TCR beta diversity. Starting from the raw public reads, TCRdb applied fastp trimming at Q25, assembled clones with MiXCR and retained in-frame beta chains. Identical CDR3 proteins give one entry, which carries the most common genes and DNA. Clone size and V and J calls follow TCRdb, not the original study. The sample table records approximately 580,000 distinct CDR3 sequences; about 25% of these occur just once. Under 9% of the sample belongs to the ten largest clones.

The sample was also reused in another study, on T cells of mothers and their children. Looking at the second paper: Nine systemically healthy Caucasian individuals served as donors, namely three mothers together with their six children. cDNA synthesis consumed the entire amount of extracted RNA, loaded at 1.5 ug RNA in each 15 ul reaction. In the second PCR, the M1S primer added sample barcodes and 2-4 random nucleotides. Over 8 million TCR beta CDR3 reads came from each mother, compared with some 3.1 million reads from each child. In both related and unrelated pairs, thymic selection shapes the output of TCR recombination in a similar way, with inherited differences having only a minor effect. Normalized repertoire overlap in related mother-child pairs was always slightly higher than in unrelated mother-child pairs, but the difference was never significant. No persistent microchimeric T cell clones were detected, at a sensitivity of approximately 100 clones per million clonotypes. To look for features that set related mother-child pairs apart from unrelated individuals, the researchers ran deep NGS to compare the TCR beta repertoires of mothers and children. Mothers averaged about 40 +/- 4 years of age and children averaged about 10 +/- 4 years. After adapter ligation with NEBNext reagents, the libraries were sequenced on Illumina HiSeq 2000 with 100+100 nt paired-end reads. To prevent cross-contamination, the mother and child libraries were prepared a month apart and were sequenced in separate runs. Each donor had between about 450,000 and 2,100,000 distinct TCR beta clonotypes identified. Naive TCR beta clonotypes were estimated from low-frequency clonotypes matched to each donor's FACS-determined naive share, without sorting.

The sequencing sample was made of blood. The receptor was derived from a boy younger than 18 in good health.

The bases are TGTGCCAGCAGCACCCGAACAGGGTTGAACACTGAAGCTTTCTTT. This translates into CASSTRTGLNTEAFF. This receptor chain uses TRBV9 and TRBJ1-1; tentative D gene TRBD1, with 6 bases matching. The CDR3 contains 15 residues, cysteine and phenylalanine counted. The DNA shown is the 45-base CDR3, in frame from base 1. V is cut by 4 bases and J by 0 bases, and the space between the germline ends is 13 bases. CDR1 is given as SGDLS and CDR2 as YYNGEE, both from the germline V gene.